These T cell receptor beta chains were read from a single sample in a study of blood T cell repertoires in COVID-19. The protocol was immunoSEQ multiplex PCR, while the TCRdb copy is restricted to in-frame clones and leaves out a portion. Of some 250,000 clones listed, under 90% were seen once; the top ten hold less than 4%. Sequencing used peripheral blood. The source of these receptors is a woman aged 18-29 years with acute or convalescent COVID-19. The CDR3 runs from the conserved cysteine through the conserved F or W. A D gene is named only where the DNA matches it firmly. Clone size is not always given. Where it is, it says once, few, many or a class for expanded clones.

j_call | clone_size | v_call | d_call | cdr3_aa | cdr3_nt
TRBJ2-2 | once | TRBV27 | NA | CASYLHGGSGELFF | TGTGCCAGTTACCTACACGGAGGGTCCGGGGAGCTGTTTTTT
TRBJ1-1 | NA | TRBV7-3 | NA | CASSKGDLNTEAFF | TGTGCCAGCAGCAAGGGAGATCTGAACACTGAAGCTTTCTTT
TRBJ2-2 | few | TRBV18 | NA | CASSPNREKTGELFF | TGTGCCAGCTCACCTAATCGGGAGAAAACCGGGGAGCTGTTTTTT
TRBJ2-5 | NA | TRBV9 | TRBD1 | CASSAGQGQETQYF | TGTGCCAGCAGCGCGGGACAGGGGCAAGAGACCCAGTACTTC
TRBJ2-7 | NA | TRBV27 | TRBD1 | CAVGRDSGYEQYF | TGTGCGGTGGGCCGGGACAGCGGTTACGAGCAGTACTTC
TRBJ2-3 | NA | TRBV6-5 | NA | CASSYSLGGSDTQYF | TGTGCCAGCAGTTACTCCTTAGGGGGTTCTGATACGCAGTATTTT
TRBJ2-1 | few | TRBV6-2/TRBV6-3 | NA | CASSASQFRQFF | TGTGCCAGCAGCGCCTCCCAATTCAGGCAGTTCTTC
TRBJ1-1 | NA | TRBV12-3/TRBV12-4 | NA | CASSPLTEAFF | TGTGCCAGCAGTCCCCTCACTGAAGCTTTCTTT
TRBJ2-1 | once | TRBV24-1 | NA | CATSDLTGEDEQFF | TGTGCCACCAGTGATTTAACGGGGGAGGATGAGCAGTTCTTC
TRBJ1-1 | NA | TRBV29-1 | TRBD1 | CSVGTGNTEAFF | TGCAGCGTCGGGACAGGGAACACTGAAGCTTTCTTT
TRBJ1-2 | NA | TRBV28 | TRBD1 | CASSLPGTGAFGYGYTF | TGTGCCAGCAGTTTACCCGGGACAGGGGCATTTGGGTATGGCTACACCTTC
TRBJ2-7 | NA | TRBV27 | TRBD1 | CASSPTLDRVFSEQYF | TGTGCCAGCAGTCCTACCCTGGACAGGGTATTCTCCGAGCAGTACTTC
TRBJ2-7 | once | TRBV10-2 | TRBD2 | CASREGLALAYEQYF | TGCGCCAGCAGGGAAGGACTAGCGCTCGCCTACGAGCAGTACTTC
TRBJ1-1 | NA | TRBV5-1 | TRBD1 | CASSKDRASTEAFF | TGCGCCAGCAGCAAGGACAGGGCAAGCACTGAAGCTTTCTTT
TRBJ2-7 | once | TRBV6-6 | TRBD1 | CASSVTGGADEQYF | TGTGCCAGCAGTGTTACAGGGGGCGCGGACGAGCAGTACTTC
TRBJ2-7 | NA | TRBV13 | NA | CASSPERGYEQYF | TGTGCCAGCAGCCCGGAGAGAGGCTACGAGCAGTACTTC
TRBJ2-1 | NA | TRBV9 | TRBD2 | CASSVDPSGSVTYNEQFF | TGTGCCAGCAGCGTAGATCCTAGCGGGAGTGTGACCTACAATGAGCAGTTCTTC
TRBJ2-1 | few | TRBV12-3/TRBV12-4 | TRBD2 | CASSPTSVGEQFF | TGTGCCAGCAGTCCGACTAGCGTGGGTGAGCAGTTCTTC
TRBJ2-7 | NA | TRBV30 | NA | CAWSGVFFGTPTYEQYF | TGTGCCTGGAGTGGGGTATTTTTCGGGACACCAACCTACGAGCAGTACTTC